This T cell receptor beta chain was recorded in a study of cytomegalovirus exposure and HLA in healthy donors. Study in general: Within the Caucasian-associated ancestry cluster were 65% to 85% of the roughly 400 genotyped donors. Study-level points and caveats: Relative to equally common others, HLA-associated TCR beta chains showed greater clonal expansion in a later analysis.

Germline V gene data show CDR1 as MNHNY and CDR2 as SVGAGI (reference sequence). Trimming removed 0 bases from V and 1 base from J, with 7 bases in between. This CDR3 is built from 15 residues. At the time of sampling, donors were nominally healthy, though unrecorded immune exposures were likely. The PCR employed 60 Vbeta primers together with 13 Jbeta primers. Measured with immunoSEQ multiplex PCR; TCRdb has only the in-frame clones, and not every one. The sample comprises about 250,000 clones, approximately 80% of which are singletons, and 0.3% rests with the top ten. Concerning this clone itself: The target antigen is unknown.

Sequencing was performed on PBMCs. This rearrangement joins TRBV6-6 to TRBJ2-1; D ambiguous. This TCR was sampled from a girl aged 2-15 years in good health and CMV-seronegative. The chain's CDR3 is CASSYSTESYNEQFF. CDR3 DNA: TGTGCCAGCAGTTACTCTACAGAATCCTACAATGAGCAGTTCTTC.